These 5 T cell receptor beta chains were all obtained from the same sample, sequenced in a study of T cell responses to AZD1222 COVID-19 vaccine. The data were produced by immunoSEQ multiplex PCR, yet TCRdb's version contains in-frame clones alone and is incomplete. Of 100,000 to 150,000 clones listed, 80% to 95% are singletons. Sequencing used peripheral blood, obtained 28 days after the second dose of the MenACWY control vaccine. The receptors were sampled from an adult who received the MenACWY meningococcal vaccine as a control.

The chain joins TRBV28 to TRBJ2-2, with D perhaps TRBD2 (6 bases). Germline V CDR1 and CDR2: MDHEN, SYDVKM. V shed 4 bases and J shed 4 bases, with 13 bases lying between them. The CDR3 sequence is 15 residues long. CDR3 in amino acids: CASSSSDYFTGELFF. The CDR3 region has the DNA TGTGCCAGCAGTTCGTCGGACTATTTCACCGGGGAGCTGTTTTTT.

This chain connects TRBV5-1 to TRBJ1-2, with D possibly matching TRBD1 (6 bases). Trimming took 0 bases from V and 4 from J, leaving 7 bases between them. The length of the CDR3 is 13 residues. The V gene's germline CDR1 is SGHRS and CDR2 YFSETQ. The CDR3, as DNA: TGCGCCAGCAGCTTGGGGACAGCCTATGGCTACACCTTC. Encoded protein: CASSLGTAYGYTF.

Here the CDR3 reads CASANGASGSRNEQFF. The CDR3 DNA reads as TGTGCCAGTGCGAATGGAGCTAGCGGGAGTCGCAATGAGCAGTTCTTC. This chain joins TRBV7-3 and TRBJ2-1; 10 bases are shared with TRBD2. Trimming cost V 9 bases and J 6 bases; bases outside gene matches: 14. Germline loops: CDR1 SGHTA, CDR2 FQGTGA. This CDR3 is built from 16 residues.

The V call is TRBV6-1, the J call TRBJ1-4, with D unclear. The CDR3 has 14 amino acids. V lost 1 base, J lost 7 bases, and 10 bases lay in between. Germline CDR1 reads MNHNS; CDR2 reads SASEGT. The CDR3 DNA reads TGTGCCAGCAGTGAAGGGACCAGAGGTGAAAAACTGTTTTTT. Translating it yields CASSEGTRGEKLFF.

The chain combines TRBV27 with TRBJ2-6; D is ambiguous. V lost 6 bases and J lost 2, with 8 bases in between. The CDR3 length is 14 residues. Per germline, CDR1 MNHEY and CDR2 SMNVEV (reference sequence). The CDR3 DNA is TGTGCCAGCAGGAGAAGCACTGGGGCCAACGTCCTGACTTTC. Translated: CASRRSTGANVLTF.